This TCR beta chain came from a study of T-cell memory formation after mild COVID-19 (dated by TCRdb to the early 2020s). Regarding the study in general: Most TCR sequence clusters were specific to one of the two donors. Longitudinal TCRalpha and TCRbeta repertoire sequencing tracked T-cell clones expanding and contracting after mild COVID-19 in two donors. The cohort was made up of two young adult volunteers, one female and one male, who were previously healthy.

Study-level results and caveats: Some responding clones were detected in pre-infection memory, suggesting pre-existing cross-reactive memory T cells joined the SARS-CoV-2 response. The study included only a couple of mild cases, and larger cohorts that include severe cases with pre-infection samples were judged to be necessary. The second-wave clones that peaked on day 37 were not confirmed to be SARS-CoV-2 specific. Balanced CD4/CD8 phenotypes were observed for clones contracting from day 15 to 85, whereas a bias towards CD4+ was observed for a second wave of clones expanding from day 15 to 37. Contracting CD4+ clones were found mainly in CM and EM memory subsets, while CD8+ clones were enriched in EMRA.

The sequencer was an Illumina NovaSeq 6000. TCRalpha and TCRbeta cDNA libraries were constructed by 5'RACE with constant-segment primers, with sample barcodes and unique molecular identifiers being introduced. Trizol reagent was used to extract RNA from every sample. Libraries were amplified in two PCR steps, with a second sample barcode and Illumina TruSeq adapters added in the second step. Libraries were sequenced on an Illumina NovaSeq with 2 x 150 bp paired-end reads. Processing in the source paper ran as follows. With migec v1.2.7, reads were demultiplexed and then collapsed into UMI-guided consensus sequences. Using mixcr v2.1.11, UMI consensuses were aligned to TRA and TRB V and J templates and then assembled into clonotypes. Clonotypes were classified as expanded or contracted when called significant by both edgeR and NoisET, with noise models trained on biological replicates. For edgeR calls, the thresholds were a false discovery rate-adjusted p below 0.01 and a log2 fold-change of 1. As an exploratory analysis of dynamics, max-normalized trajectories of the 1000 most abundant clonotypes were examined with PCA combined with hierarchical clustering. Each responding clone was given a CD4 or CD8 phenotype based on the CD4+ and CD8+ repertoires, which had been sequenced separately. Using fastp at Q25 and MiXCR, TCRdb reprocessed the public reads and kept productive beta chains. Rows are unified per CDR3 protein, each entry keeping the most common DNA and genes. The V and J calls reflect TCRdb's pipeline rather than the authors' work. The sample profile shows more than 350,000 distinct CDR3 sequences; about 15% of them were found once. The ten largest account for about 22% of the sample.

Ficoll-Paque density gradient centrifugation was the method used to isolate PBMCs. This clonotype came up a few times. What antigen it recognizes has not been identified. No much larger clone is present one base from it, and per-base qualities are unavailable. Cut back by 2 bases and 12 bases, the V and J ends lie 10 bases apart. Looking up the germline V gene yields CDR1 MNHEY and CDR2 SVGEGT. The CDR3 runs 11 amino acids, cysteine and phenylalanine included. This entry keeps only the CDR3 DNA: 33 bases, framed from base 1. The sequence links TRBV6-2 or TRBV6-3 to TRBJ1-2, with a tentative D gene TRBD1 over 5 matching bases. This receptor was identified in a young man who had mild COVID-19 (a few samples of this study predate the infection). The sample titles of this study are shuffled in the database, so cell type and time point are left out; the donor was told from shared clones. The sequencing sample was made of PBMCs or a T cell subset sorted from them (not recorded which). The DNA reads TGTGCCAGCAGTTACGGGGCGGCCAACACCTTC. Protein translation: CASSYGAANTF.